A single sample is the source of the 3 T cell receptor beta chains below, sequenced in a study of T cells in Graves' hyperthyroidism and ophthalmopathy. Using RNA transcripts as the source, TCR beta CDR3 regions were amplified. RT-PCR in the first round (using the HTBI primer set) targeted the TCR CDR3. MiXCR, run by TCRdb on the multiplex PCR reads, gives a single entry per CDR3 protein. The sample comprises hundreds of thousands of distinct CDR3 sequences, roughly 24% of which are singletons, and 11% rests with the top ten. Sequencing input: blood. Source of these receptors: a woman aged 30 to 39 with Graves' ophthalmopathy.

The chain carries TRBV6-5 and TRBJ2-5; a weak D match, TRBD2 (6 bases). CDR1 and CDR2 (germline): MNHEY, SVGAGI. The ends were cut back, 6 bases at V and 3 bases at J, with 8 bases in the middle. The CDR3 is 12 amino acids. For the CDR3, the DNA is TGTGCCAGCAGGGAGGGGAAAGAGACCCAGTACTTC. This translates into CASREGKETQYF.

This clonotype was detected many times. This chain links TRBV13 with TRBJ2-2; D gene uncertain. The CDR3 consists of 18 residues. CDR1 PRHDT and CDR2 FYEKMQ come from the germline V gene (reference sequence). V lost 3 bases, J lost 4 bases, and 21 bases lay in between. The CDR3, as DNA: TGTGCCAGCAGCTTTCTAAATCCCCTGGAACCCCGCACCGGGGAGCTGTTTTTT. Protein: CASSFLNPLEPRTGELFF.

This clonotype was seen repeatedly, ten times or more. This chain joins TRBV7-9 and TRBJ2-5; maybe TRBD2 (5 bases). The V end lost 4 bases, the J end lost 3 bases, and 15 bases lay between the germline ends. The CDR3 consists of 15 residues. In germline, CDR1 is SEHNR, CDR2 FQNEAQ (reference sequence). The CDR3 coding sequence is TGTGCCAGCAGCTCAAGCGGTGGGTTGAAAGAGACCCAGTACTTC. Protein: CASSSSGGLKETQYF.